This T cell receptor beta chain was recovered during a study of T cell repertoires in cytomegalovirus infection. On the study more broadly: The public TCR beta signatures pointed to both CMV infection and matching HLA type.

As concerns this clonotype: Antigen unknown.

TCRdb recomputed calls from the reads with MiXCR, one row per CDR3 protein. The sample has tens of thousands of distinct CDR3 sequences, about 42% seen once. V lost 0 bases, J lost 2 bases, and 2 bases stayed unmatched. In germline, CDR1 is SGDLS, CDR2 YYNGEE. The CDR3 totals 15 residues. This clonotype originated in a human donor in good health (CMV status not recorded). Some clones in this sample may be carry-over from other donors' samples. The rearrangement links TRBV9 to TRBJ1-5; 7 bases agree with TRBD1. The sample was CD8+ T cells from cultured PBMCs, taken from culture after CMV antigen stimulation. Here the CDR3 DNA reads TGTGCCAGCAGCGTAGGAGGGGGCGGCAATCAGCCCCAGCATTTT. Translated, it gives CASSVGGGGNQPQHF. The full variable domain, in which reference TRBV9 and TRBJ1-5 provide the parts outside the CDR3, is DSGVTQTPKHLITATGQRVTLRCSPRSGDLSVYWYQQSLDQGLQFLIQYYNGEERAKGNILERFSAQQFPDLHSELNLSSLELGDSALYFCASSVGGGGNQPQHFGDGTRLSIL.